The TCR beta chain under discussion was sequenced for a study of control samples from healthy donors and cancer patients. CDR3 length: 13 residues. In germline, CDR1 is LGHNA, CDR2 YNFKEQ. Trimming pared 0 bases from V and 10 bases from J, leaving 10 bases between. Assay: immunoSEQ multiplex PCR; the TCRdb copy retains only in-frame clones and omits some. The table shows 130,000 or so clones, with over 75% occurring only once. This clonotype was sampled from a man between 60 and 70 years old in good health. Sequencing was carried out using blood. The chain couples TRBV4-2 to TRBJ2-4; the D gene is possibly TRBD2 (5 bases). In DNA form, the CDR3 reads TGTGCCAGCAGCCAAGATCAGTGGGAGATTCAGTACTTC. It yields the protein CASSQDQWEIQYF.